The clone carrying this T cell receptor (beta chain) was detected many times. Antigen unknown. Authors' processing steps: In papillary thyroid cancer, a distant-metastasis classifier was built using CDR3 differences across clinicopathological groups. TCRdb re-analyzed the PCR reads using MiXCR. Here the V and J calls rest on TCRdb's processing, not on the authors' analysis. Of approximately 23,000 clones in the sample, approximately 22% were seen once. Between the trimmed V and J ends, which lost 7 bases and 3 bases, there was a span of 12 bases. Germline CDR1 and CDR2: MNHNS and SASEGT. This CDR3 has 13 amino acids. Thyroid surgery took place with no prior treatment in any patient. This specimen comes from a study of metastatic and nonmetastatic thyroid tumors. Turning to the study itself: From malignant and benign thyroid patients, repertoires in blood and in tumor or nodule tissue were compared.

Broader study findings: It was reportedly found that TCR beta diversity was significantly higher in malignant thyroid tumors than in benign nodules, a difference seen in both blood and tumor samples.

The source material was blood. The origin of this receptor is a male donor with papillary thyroid cancer or a benign thyroid nodule (not recorded which). Some clones in this sample may be carry-over from other donors' samples. The rearrangement joins TRBV6-1 to TRBJ1-1, with D unresolved. Here the CDR3 reads CASKKGWDTEAFF. For the CDR3, the DNA is TGTGCCAGCAAGAAAGGGTGGGACACTGAAGCTTTCTTT.